This T cell receptor beta chain derives from a study of T cell changes during pregnancy in multiple sclerosis. TCRdb keeps only in-frame clones here, not all; method: immunoSEQ multiplex PCR. Counted here are some 49,000 clones, roughly 94% occurring once; the ten biggest clones make up under 7%. Germline assignment: CDR1 LGHNA and CDR2 YNFKEQ. V was pared by 0 bases and J by 1 base, with 1 base of the junction left unmatched. There are 15 residues in the CDR3. Relative to its sample, this clone is medium-sized. The TCR sequence derives from a female donor with multiple sclerosis, enrolled in a pregnancy study. Sequenced here: CD8+ T cells from peripheral blood mononuclear cells, sampled in the first trimester of pregnancy. The chain recombines TRBV4-2 with TRBJ2-5; 8 nucleotides align to TRBD2. The CDR3 reads CASSQDREGQETQYF. The CDR3 coding sequence is TGTGCCAGCAGCCAAGATCGGGAGGGCCAAGAGACCCAGTACTTC.